This T cell receptor (beta chain) stems from a study of somatic mutations in cytotoxic T cells in rheumatoid arthritis. The wider study: Blood samples of 30 to 35 ml were drawn from patients (in EDTA) right after diagnosis and before any treatment.

This clone is a singleton in its sample. Its antigen remains unidentified. Findings and caveats of the study: A significant difference in CD8+ T-cell clonality was not found between rheumatoid arthritis patients and age-matched healthy controls.

Original processing methods: Published virus-specific TCRB sequences found rare matches among patient CD8+ clones larger than 1%. Clones were read by immunoSEQ multiplex PCR, and TCRdb kept only the in-frame ones, dropping some. That table is the source of V, J and clone size, and D and trimming were worked out from the DNA. Altogether about 19,000 clones are present, about 80% being singletons, with the ten largest covering 28%. CDR1 and CDR2 from the germline V gene are LGHNA and YSLEER. This CDR3 has 14 residues. V was shortened by 3 bases and J by 3 bases, with 11 bases between the two germline ends.

The clonotype comes from an adult with rheumatoid arthritis. The V call is TRBV4-3, the J call TRBJ1-1, with D maybe TRBD1 (5 bases). The sequenced material came from CD8+ T cells sorted from blood. CDR3 nucleotides: TGCGCCAGCAGCCATTGGGACGGAGACACTGAAGCTTTCTTT. This codes for CASSHWDGDTEAFF.